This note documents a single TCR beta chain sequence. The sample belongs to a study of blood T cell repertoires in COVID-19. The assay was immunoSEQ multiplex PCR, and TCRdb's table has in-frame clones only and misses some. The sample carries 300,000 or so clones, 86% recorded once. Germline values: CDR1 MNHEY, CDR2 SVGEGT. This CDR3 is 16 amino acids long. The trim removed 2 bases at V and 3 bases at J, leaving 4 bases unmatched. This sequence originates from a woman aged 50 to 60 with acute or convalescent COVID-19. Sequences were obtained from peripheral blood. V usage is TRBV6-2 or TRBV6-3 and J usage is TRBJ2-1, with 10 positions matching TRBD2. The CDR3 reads CASSYIVAGGYNEQFF. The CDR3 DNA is TGTGCCAGCAGTTACATCGTAGCGGGAGGCTACAATGAGCAGTTCTTC.